Presented here are 28 T cell receptor beta chains from one specimen sequenced in a study of blood T cell repertoires in COVID-19. The protocol was immunoSEQ multiplex PCR, while the TCRdb copy is restricted to in-frame clones and leaves out a portion. The sample consists of 90,000 or so clones, 55% to 80% of them appearing once. Sequenced input: peripheral blood. The receptors originated from a woman in her fifties or sixties in a cohort sampled during active or convalescent COVID-19.

This clone was detected a few times. V and J are TRBV25-1 and TRBJ1-5; D gene uncertain. V shed 1 base and J shed 0 bases, with 13 bases lying between them. This CDR3 is built from 17 residues. Per germline, CDR1 MGHDK and CDR2 SYGVNS. The CDR3 DNA is TGTGCCAGCAGTGAATTCAAGACACCCTATAGCAATCAGCCCCAGCATTTT. It specifies CASSEFKTPYSNQPQHF.

This clone has at least ten counts. The chain links TRBV5-1 to TRBJ1-4, with a tentative D call TRBD1 (6 bases). V gave up 0 bases and J gave up 6 bases, with 15 bases separating them. This CDR3 has 16 amino acids. The V gene's germline CDR1 is SGHRS and CDR2 YFSETQ. The CDR3 DNA reads as TGCGCCAGCAGCTTGGTCACAGGGAGTTACTATGAAAAACTGTTTTTT. This encodes CASSLVTGSYYEKLFF.

The rearrangement joins TRBV19 to TRBJ1-2, with unresolved D. Trimming pared 3 bases from V and 1 base from J, leaving 9 bases between. CDR3 size: 14 residues. From germline, CDR1 is LNHDA and CDR2 SQIVND (reference sequence). The CDR3 nucleotides are TGTGCCAGTAGTATTTTCCCCGTTAACTATGGCTACACCTTC. Residues: CASSIFPVNYGYTF.

This sequence joins TRBV7-9 and TRBJ2-3, with 8 nucleotides matching TRBD1. The ends lost 6 bases at V and 6 bases at J; junction bases unmatched: 11. Germline CDR1 is SEHNR and CDR2 is FQNEAQ (reference sequence). The CDR3 has 15 amino acids. The CDR3 here is CASSSGQGGWDTQYF. The CDR3 coding sequence is TGTGCCAGCAGTTCCGGACAGGGCGGTTGGGATACGCAGTATTTT.

The genes are TRBV12-3 or TRBV12-4 and TRBJ1-2; D not certain. The CDR3 runs 13 residues. Trimming removed 1 base from V and 4 bases from J, with 7 bases in between. This chain's CDR3 is CASSLDSIYGYTF. Here the CDR3 DNA reads TGTGCCAGCAGTTTAGACAGCATCTATGGCTACACCTTC.

The V call is TRBV30, the J call TRBJ1-2; 8 nucleotides align to TRBD1. The V gene's germline CDR1 is GTSNPN and CDR2 SVGIG (reference sequence). J gave up 7 bases and V 2 bases, and 12 bases lay outside the gene matches. This CDR3 region has 15 residues. CDR3 nucleotides: TGTGCCTGGAGTCCACATGGCAGGGGGCTTGGTGGCTACACCTTC. Translation gives CAWSPHGRGLGGYTF.

The chain links TRBV20-1 to TRBJ1-3; D is unresolved. Germline V CDR1 and CDR2: DFQATT, SNEGSKA (reference sequence). V was cut by 3 bases and J by 0 bases, with 9 bases left in between. The CDR3 has 14 amino acids. The CDR3 region is CSASRGSSGNTIYF. The CDR3 DNA follows: TGCAGTGCTAGTCGAGGGAGCTCTGGAAACACCATATATTTT.

V gene TRBV7-2 combines with J gene TRBJ2-7; D unresolved. CDR1 is SGHTA, CDR2 FQGNSA, per germline. V lost 1 base to trimming and J lost 6 bases, with 7 bases between them. The CDR3 loop spans 12 amino acids. CDR3 bases: TGTGCCAGCAGCTTAGGGCCGGGCGAGCAGTACTTC. This encodes CASSLGPGEQYF.

This chain links TRBV3-1 (or the pseudogene TRBV3-2) with TRBJ1-1; maybe TRBD1 (6 bases). Germline V gene lookup returns CDR1 LGHDT and CDR2 YNNKEL (reference sequence). This CDR3 comprises 15 residues. The V end was cut by 4 bases, the J end by 9 bases, with 21 bases between. The CDR3 spells CASSLGRWAGDKAFF. The CDR3 DNA reads TGTGCCAGCAGCCTCGGGCGGTGGGCAGGGGATAAAGCTTTCTTT.

V gene TRBV6-5 combines with J gene TRBJ1-2; D is unclear. CDR1 and CDR2 from the germline V gene are MNHEY and SVGAGI. The CDR3 spans 11 residues. The V and J ends lost 2 bases and 4 bases respectively, with 2 bases between them. CDR3 in amino acids: CASSYLYGYTF. DNA for the CDR3: TGTGCCAGCAGTTACCTCTATGGCTACACCTTC.

V is TRBV5-4 and J is TRBJ2-2, with TRBD1 identical over 7 bases. The germline V gene has CDR1 SGHNT and CDR2 YYREEE (reference sequence). After removal of 3 bases from V and 2 bases from J, the junction contained 7 bases not matched to a gene. The CDR3 contains 16 residues. The DNA of the CDR3 is TGTGCCAGCAGCTCCATGGGACAGAAAAACACCGGGGAGCTGTTTTTT. Translation gives CASSSMGQKNTGELFF. Combining the CDR3 with reference TRBV5-4 and TRBJ2-2 gives the whole variable domain ETGVTQSPTHLIKTRGQQVTLRCSSQSGHNTVSWYQQALGQGPQFIFQYYREEENGRGNFPPRFSGLQFPNYSSELNVNALELDDSALYLCASSSMGQKNTGELFFGEGSRLTVL.

The V gene is TRBV14, the J gene TRBJ2-1, with a weak D call TRBD2 (5 bases). This CDR3 is 16 amino acids long. Trimming removed 0 bases at V and 3 bases at J, with 12 bases between. CDR1 SGHDN and CDR2 FVKESK come from the germline V gene. CDR3 region: CASSQDVRAGYNEQFF. The CDR3 DNA reads TGTGCCAGCAGCCAAGATGTCCGGGCGGGCTACAATGAGCAGTTCTTC.

The chain is built from TRBV3-1 (or the pseudogene TRBV3-2) and TRBJ2-1, with 11 bases identical to TRBD2. From germline, CDR1 is LGHDT and CDR2 YNNKEL (reference sequence). The CDR3 totals 16 residues. V lost 1 base to trimming and J lost 5 bases; unmatched junction nucleotides: 4. CDR3 DNA: TGTGCCAGCAGCCAAGGAACTAGCGGGGGCCACAATGAGCAGTTCTTC. The encoded protein is CASSQGTSGGHNEQFF.

This rearrangement joins TRBV18 to TRBJ1-6; maybe TRBD1 (6 bases). V was pared by 5 bases and J by 10 bases, with 9 bases between. CDR1 and CDR2 (germline): KGHSH, LQKENI. This CDR3 is 12 amino acids long. In DNA, the CDR3 is TGTGCCAGCTCAGCAGGGGAGTCACCCCTCCACTTT. It translates to CASSAGESPLHF.

The rearrangement joins TRBV5-8 to TRBJ2-7; 7 bases agree with TRBD2. Germline V gene lookup returns CDR1 SGHTS and CDR2 YDEGEE. The CDR3 contains 15 residues. Germline trimming cut 7 bases from V and 1 base from J; bases unmatched to any gene: 11. The CDR3 region has the DNA TGTGCCAGCTCATTCTGGTCGGGGGGATCCTACGAGCAGTACTTC. Residues: CASSFWSGGSYEQYF.

This chain links TRBV4-3 with TRBJ1-5; 10 bases fit TRBD1. V was clipped by 1 base and J by 2 bases; unmatched bases: 5. CDR3 length: 17 amino acids. Germline assignment: CDR1 LGHNA and CDR2 YSLEER. The CDR3 DNA reads as TGCGCCAGCAGCCAAGGAACCGGGACAGGGGGCAATCAGCCCCAGCATTTT. As protein: CASSQGTGTGGNQPQHF.

The rearrangement links TRBV5-1 to TRBJ2-1, with D possibly matching TRBD1 (6 bases). CDR3 length: 15 amino acids. Trimming shortened V by 3 bases and J by 10 bases, and 20 bases separated the two germline ends. Germline CDR1 SGHRS, CDR2 YFSETQ. Written as DNA, the CDR3 is TGCGCCAGCAGCTCCGCCGGGACACCTAAATCGGAGCAGTTCTTC. Protein product: CASSSAGTPKSEQFF.

This clone was recorded once. The genes are TRBV5-1 and TRBJ2-7; 8 positions agree with TRBD1. CDR3 length: 16 amino acids. V shed 4 bases, J shed 0 bases, and the junction held 9 bases outside the gene matches. Germline values: CDR1 SGHRS, CDR2 YFSETQ. The CDR3 DNA follows: TGCGCCAGCAGCAACCTCCAGGGGGCGAGCTCCTACGAGCAGTACTTC. Protein sequence: CASSNLQGASSYEQYF.

The chain links TRBV2 to TRBJ1-5; D is possibly TRBD1 (6 bases). The CDR3 is 13 amino acids. Trimming left V 7 bases short and J 7 bases short, with 14 bases between. Germline lookup yields CDR1 SNHLY and CDR2 FYNNEI. For the CDR3, the DNA is TGTGCCAGCAACCACAGGGAGGGCCAGCCCCAGCATTTT. Translated, it gives CASNHREGQPQHF.

This clone was seen once. The chain is built from TRBV19 and TRBJ1-3; TRBD1 is a possible D gene (6 bases). The length of the CDR3 is 14 residues. Trimming stripped 7 bases from V and 2 bases from J, with 12 bases between. Germline CDR1 is LNHDA and CDR2 is SQIVND (reference sequence). The CDR3 sequence is CASTPGDPGNTIYF. The CDR3 region has the DNA TGTGCCAGTACCCCAGGGGATCCTGGAAACACCATATATTTT.

The CDR3 spells CSGTGTGGRNTIYF. Written as DNA, the CDR3 is TGCAGCGGAACCGGGACAGGGGGAAGAAACACCATATATTTT. The chain carries TRBV29-1 and TRBJ1-3, with 11 bases aligning to TRBD1. The CDR3 is 14 amino acids. Per germline, CDR1 SQVTM and CDR2 ANQGSEA. Trimming took 7 bases from V and 5 from J; bases not matched to a gene: 7.

In this sample, this clone turned up a few times. This chain's CDR3 is CASRLQQARNEKLFF. CDR3 DNA sequence: TGTGCCAGCAGGTTACAACAGGCACGTAATGAAAAACTGTTTTTT. V and J are TRBV2 and TRBJ1-4, with D possibly being TRBD1 (5 bases). The CDR3 runs 15 residues. CDR1 is SNHLY and CDR2 is FYNNEI in the germline V gene. Trimming removed 6 bases from V and 4 bases from J, with 15 bases in between.

This clone was seen more than once but under ten times. As DNA, the CDR3 is TGTGCCAGCAGTCTTGGGACAGTAAATTCACCCCTCCACTTT. Amino acid sequence: CASSLGTVNSPLHF. This chain connects TRBV6-2 or TRBV6-3 to TRBJ1-6; 7 bases agree with TRBD1. CDR3 length: 14 residues. The V and J ends lost 5 bases and 7 bases, in that order; junction bases with no gene match: 5. Germline assignment: CDR1 MNHEY and CDR2 SVGEGT.

This clone appeared a few times. The genes are TRBV9 and TRBJ2-1; D possibly corresponds to TRBD2 (5 bases). Germline V CDR1 and CDR2: SGDLS, YYNGEE. With 2 bases removed from V and 5 bases from J, the gap between germline ends came to 14 bases. This CDR3 region has 15 residues. The CDR3 loop is CASSVRGFRDNEQFF. As DNA, the CDR3 is TGTGCCAGCAGCGTTCGGGGATTTAGAGACAATGAGCAGTTCTTC.

This clone was found once. The chain combines TRBV24-1 with TRBJ1-1; 8 nucleotides agree with TRBD1. Germline CDR1 KGHDR, CDR2 SFDVKD. The trim removed 7 bases at V and 12 bases at J, leaving 12 bases unmatched. The CDR3 has 13 residues. The CDR3 is CATRDSGGATTFF. In DNA, the CDR3 is TGTGCCACCAGGGACTCAGGGGGCGCGACTACTTTCTTT.

This clone showed up just a few times. The rearrangement joins TRBV27 to TRBJ1-2; D is possibly TRBD1 (5 bases). CDR1 is MNHEY, CDR2 SMNVEV, per germline (reference sequence). V lost 5 bases, J lost 5 bases, and 15 bases lay in between. The CDR3 sequence is 14 residues long. The CDR3, as DNA: TGTGCCAGCAGTCCGAGACAGAGACTTTATGGCTACACCTTC. It yields the protein CASSPRQRLYGYTF.

The chain employs TRBV10-1 and TRBJ2-3; 8 bases are a match to TRBD2. Germline V gene sequence: CDR1 WNHNN, CDR2 SYGVQD (reference sequence). CDR3 length: 15 residues. Losses at the gene ends were 3 bases for V and 4 bases for J; bases not matched to a gene: 6. The CDR3 is CASSEGTRHPDTQYF. The CDR3 DNA reads TGCGCCAGCAGTGAAGGGACTAGGCACCCAGATACGCAGTATTTT.

The chain recombines TRBV16 with TRBJ2-1, with 8 bases matching TRBD1. V was clipped by 7 bases and J by 6 bases; unmatched bases: 11. CDR3 size: 15 residues. Germline loops: CDR1 KGHSY, CDR2 FQNENV. As DNA, the CDR3 is TGTGCCAGCACTATTACCGGGACAGGTATCAATGAGCAGTTCTTC. As protein: CASTITGTGINEQFF. The entire variable domain, with the rest obtained from reference TRBV16 and TRBJ2-1, is as follows: GEEVAQTPKHLVRGEGQKAKLYCAPIKGHSYVFWYQQVLKNEFKFLISFQNENVFDETGMPKERFSAKCLPNSPCSLEIQATKLEDSAVYFCASTITGTGINEQFFGPGTRLTVL.